The next 25 T cell receptor beta chains were all read from a single sample in a study of T cells in Graves' hyperthyroidism and ophthalmopathy (dated by TCRdb to 2018 to 2020). The library was obtained by multiplex PCR. Sequencing was performed on an Illumina HiSeq 2000. The TCR beta CDR3 regions were amplified from the RNA transcripts. The first round of RT-PCR for the TCR CDR3 was performed with the HTBI primer set and the Qiagen OneStep RT-PCR kit. TCRdb applied fastp at Q25 and MiXCR to the public reads, then kept only in-frame beta chains. Entries that share a CDR3 protein sequence are merged under the most common genes and DNA. The sample table contains hundreds of thousands of distinct CDR3 sequences; only one count was recorded for about 38% of them. 8.9% of the sample belongs to the ten largest clones. What was sequenced was blood. These receptors were collected from a man aged 18 to 35 with Graves' hyperthyroidism.

This clonotype was picked up a small number of times. J is TRBJ1-2 and V is TRBV5-1; possibly TRBD1 for D (5 bases). CDR1 is SGHRS and CDR2 is YFSETQ in the germline V gene. With 4 bases removed from V and 3 bases from J, the gap between germline ends came to 13 bases. The CDR3 sequence is 14 residues long. The CDR3 sequence: CASSRGPTDYGYTF. The CDR3 DNA is TGCGCCAGCAGCCGGGGACCCACCGACTATGGCTACACCTTC. Filled out from reference TRBV5-1 and TRBJ1-2, the complete variable domain reads KAGVTQTPRYLIKTRGQQVTLSCSPISGHRSVSWYQQTPGQGLQFLFEYFSETQRNKGNFPGRFSGRQFSNSRSEMNVSTLELGDSALYLCASSRGPTDYGYTFGSGTRLTVV.

This clonotype showed up many times. CDR3 coding DNA: TGTGCCAGCAGTGAATCAGGGCCCGAGCAGTACTTC. This gives the protein CASSESGPEQYF. The chain joins TRBV25-1 to TRBJ2-7; the D gene is possibly TRBD1 (5 bases). Trimming shortened V by 1 base and J by 6 bases, and 7 bases separated the two germline ends. Germline V gene lookup returns CDR1 MGHDK and CDR2 SYGVNS. The CDR3 contains 12 residues.

The rearrangement joins TRBV10-3 to TRBJ1-1, with D perhaps TRBD1 (5 bases). V lost 10 bases and J lost 7, with 22 bases in between. This CDR3 contains 14 residues. Germline CDR1 ENHRY, CDR2 SYGVKD. CDR3 sequence (DNA): TGTGCCAGCAGCCAACCAGGGACTGCTATTGAAGCTTTCTTT. It encodes CASSQPGTAIEAFF.

With respect to this clonotype: This may stem from a read error, because a much larger clone lies one nucleotide away. The V and J genes are TRBV24-1 and TRBJ1-1; D may be TRBD1 (5 bases). This CDR3 has 12 amino acids. Germline V lookup: CDR1 KGHDR, CDR2 SFDVKD. Trimming shortened V by 9 bases and J by 6 bases, and 13 bases separated the two germline ends. The DNA for the CDR3 is TGTGCCACCGGCCTTGGGGCCGCTGAAGCTTTCTTT. This gives the protein CATGLGAAEAFF.

The V gene is TRBV14, the J gene TRBJ1-1, with no clear D. Trimming removed 4 bases from V and 4 bases from J, with 13 bases in between. Per germline, CDR1 SGHDN and CDR2 FVKESK. The CDR3 consists of 14 residues. This CDR3 is CASSLSWMSTEAFF. CDR3 in DNA: TGTGCCAGCAGCCTTAGTTGGATGAGCACTGAAGCTTTCTTT.

V and J are TRBV5-1 and TRBJ2-7; 9 bases map to TRBD1. V shed 0 bases, J shed 3 bases, and the junction held 4 bases outside the gene matches. From germline, CDR1 is SGHRS and CDR2 YFSETQ. CDR3 length: 15 amino acids. The CDR3 coding sequence is TGCGCCAGCAGCTTGGGTGGGACAGGGATCTACGAGCAGTACTTC. Amino acid sequence: CASSLGGTGIYEQYF. The whole variable domain, filled in from reference TRBV5-1 and TRBJ2-7, reads KAGVTQTPRYLIKTRGQQVTLSCSPISGHRSVSWYQQTPGQGLQFLFEYFSETQRNKGNFPGRFSGRQFSNSRSEMNVSTLELGDSALYLCASSLGGTGIYEQYFGPGTRLTVT.

Many counts were recorded for this clonotype. The J gene is TRBJ1-1, the V gene TRBV7-9, with D perhaps TRBD1 (5 bases). V was trimmed by 11 bases and J by 0 bases, leaving 19 bases between them. Germline V CDR1 and CDR2: SEHNR, FQNEAQ (reference sequence). This CDR3 comprises 15 residues. The CDR3 nucleotides read TGTGCCGTACCCCACTTGGGACGGATGAACACTGAAGCTTTCTTT. Protein: CAVPHLGRMNTEAFF.

This clonotype was recorded many times. This chain joins TRBV5-1 and TRBJ1-1; D is unresolved. V was shortened by 0 bases and J by 7 bases, with 10 bases between the two germline ends. Germline V gives CDR1 SGHRS, CDR2 YFSETQ. The CDR3 is 13 residues long. CDR3 in amino acids: CASSLAGRGEAFF. CDR3 sequence (DNA): TGCGCCAGCAGCTTGGCCGGAAGAGGTGAAGCTTTCTTT.

This clonotype was detected many times. V usage is TRBV10-3 and J usage is TRBJ2-7, with D tentatively TRBD1 (5 bases). The CDR3 covers 14 residues. Germline lookup yields CDR1 ENHRY and CDR2 SYGVKD. V shed 7 bases and J shed 4 bases, with 17 bases lying between them. The CDR3 spells CAIKADSPIYEQYF. The CDR3 bases are TGTGCCATCAAGGCTGACAGTCCGATTTACGAGCAGTACTTC.

In the case of this clonotype: At one end the junction does not follow the germline gene, possibly because of a read error. The V and J genes are TRBV29-1 and TRBJ2-2; 7 nucleotides line up with TRBD1. The length of the CDR3 is 13 residues. Looked up from germline, CDR1 is SQVTM and CDR2 is ANQGSEA. CDR3: CSVESQGVGELFF. The CDR3 DNA follows: TGCAGCGTTGAGAGTCAGGGGGTCGGGGAACTGTTTTTT.

This clonotype was counted ten times or more. The chain recombines TRBV11-2 with TRBJ1-1; D is perhaps TRBD1 (5 bases). The CDR3 loop spans 14 amino acids. Germline V gene data show CDR1 as SGHAT and CDR2 as FQNNGV. V was shortened by 5 bases and J by 6 bases, with 16 bases between the two germline ends. CDR3 amino acids: CASSPPGEGAEAFF. The CDR3 DNA reads as TGTGCCAGCAGCCCGCCGGGGGAGGGAGCTGAAGCTTTCTTT.

This clonotype occurred a few times. The V gene is TRBV7-9, the J gene TRBJ2-5; 12 nucleotides match TRBD2. Germline CDR1 is SEHNR and CDR2 is FQNEAQ (reference sequence). CDR3 size: 17 residues. The junction had 13 bases not matched to a gene; V was cut back by 6 bases and J by 5 bases. CDR3 nucleotide sequence: TGTGCCAGCAGTCCCGGACTAGCGGGGACGTACGGGGAGACCCAGTACTTC. As protein: CASSPGLAGTYGETQYF.

The chain combines TRBV27 with TRBJ2-2, with D unresolved. This CDR3 has 16 residues. CDR1 is MNHEY, CDR2 SMNVEV, per germline (reference sequence). Deletions cut 3 bases from V and 4 bases from J, with 15 bases between. The DNA for the CDR3 is TGTGCCAGCAGTTTTAATACCCCGCTCTTCACCGGGGAGCTGTTTTTT. It encodes CASSFNTPLFTGELFF.

This clonotype was counted many times. V gene TRBV11-2 combines with J gene TRBJ1-2; possible D gene TRBD1, 5 bases. This CDR3 spans 13 amino acids. V gave up 0 bases and J gave up 8 bases, with 10 bases separating them. Germline V gene sequence: CDR1 SGHAT, CDR2 FQNNGV. The CDR3 reads CASSLDLRGGYTF. The CDR3 DNA reads as TGTGCCAGCAGCTTAGATCTCCGGGGCGGCTACACCTTC.

This clonotype turned up a few times. This chain uses TRBV29-1 with TRBJ1-4, with 10 nucleotides matching TRBD1. This CDR3 contains 14 residues. Per germline, CDR1 SQVTM and CDR2 ANQGSEA. Trimming took 5 bases from V and 8 from J; bases not matched to a gene: 8. In DNA, the CDR3 is TGCAGCGTTCACCTAGACAGGGGGCAGGAAAAACTGTTTTTT. It translates to CSVHLDRGQEKLFF.

This clonotype was seen a few times. The J gene is TRBJ2-7, the V gene TRBV7-2, with a possible D match to TRBD1 (6 bases). Trimming removed 2 bases from V and 1 base from J, with 9 bases in between. CDR1 and CDR2 from the germline V gene are SGHTA and FQGNSA. The CDR3 consists of 14 residues. Here the CDR3 DNA reads TGTGCCAGCAGCTTACCAGGGGCATCCTACGAGCAGTACTTC. This codes for CASSLPGASYEQYF.

This clonotype came up many times. The CDR3 sequence: CASSPGPMNTEAFF. As DNA, the CDR3 is TGTGCCAGCAGCCCCGGACCGATGAACACTGAAGCTTTCTTT. The chain has TRBV7-8 and TRBJ1-1; D is undetermined. Germline values: CDR1 SGHVS, CDR2 FQNEAQ. Trimming removed 5 bases at V and 0 bases at J, with 10 bases between. This CDR3 is built from 14 residues.

The genes are TRBV7-9 and TRBJ1-4; no clear D gene. V was clipped by 1 base and J by 8 bases, with 11 bases between them. Germline lookup yields CDR1 SEHNR and CDR2 FQNEAQ (reference sequence). CDR3 length equals 14 residues. The CDR3 DNA is TGTGCCAGCAGCTTAGAAGAACGAAAAGAAAAACTGTTTTTT. Its translation is CASSLEERKEKLFF.

This chain links TRBV5-4 with TRBJ1-2; 9 positions match TRBD1. The CDR3 spans 14 residues. CDR1 and CDR2 (germline): SGHNT, YYREEE (reference sequence). Germline trimming cut 4 bases from V and 7 bases from J; bases unmatched to any gene: 8. CDR3 in DNA: TGTGCCAGCAGCCCAGGAACAGGGGGCCTTGGCTACACCTTC. It codes for CASSPGTGGLGYTF.

This clonotype occurred many times. The chain's CDR3 is CATSDLAGSTDTQYF. The CDR3 nucleotides read TGTGCCACCTCAGACCTAGCGGGATCCACAGATACGCAGTATTTT. The chain couples TRBV15 to TRBJ2-3, with 9 bases lining up with TRBD2. Germline loops: CDR1 LNHNV, CDR2 YYDKDF (reference sequence). Trimming removed 8 bases from V and 2 bases from J; junction bases left unmatched: 8. The CDR3 runs to 15 residues.

This clonotype came up many times. This chain joins TRBV10-3 and TRBJ2-7, with 8 nucleotides matching TRBD1. V shed 4 bases and J 3 bases; nucleotides not matched to a gene: 2. The germline CDR1 and CDR2 sequences are ENHRY and SYGVKD. CDR3 length: 13 amino acids. In nucleotides, the CDR3 is TGTGCCATCAGTGTCGACAGGGGCTACGAGCAGTACTTC. Protein: CAISVDRGYEQYF.

This chain uses TRBV6-4 with TRBJ2-5; D is uncertain. In germline, CDR1 is MRHNA, CDR2 SNTAGT. The CDR3 totals 16 residues. The germline V and J ends were trimmed by 8 bases and 5 bases, with 24 bases remaining between them. Written as DNA, the CDR3 is TGTGCCAGCTCATCTTGGACGCCAGAATTAATGGAGACCCAGTACTTC. Translation gives CASSSWTPELMETQYF.

Many counts were recorded for this clonotype. V and J are TRBV5-1 and TRBJ2-5; maybe TRBD2 (5 bases). CDR1 is SGHRS, CDR2 YFSETQ, per germline. V dropped 4 bases and J dropped 2 bases, with 12 bases sitting between them. The CDR3 covers 14 residues. The CDR3 bases are TGCGCCAGCAGCCCCAGGACTCGACAAGAGACCCAGTACTTC. Its translation is CASSPRTRQETQYF.

This clonotype has a count of ten or more. The rearrangement joins TRBV25-1 to TRBJ1-1; D gene ambiguous. The CDR3 length is 12 residues. Looked up from germline, CDR1 is MGHDK and CDR2 is SYGVNS. V was clipped by 3 bases and J by 4 bases, with 6 bases between them. CDR3 region: CASSESFTEAFF. CDR3 in DNA: TGTGCCAGCAGTGAGAGTTTCACTGAAGCTTTCTTT.

In its sample, this clonotype was seen a few times. The chain recombines TRBV7-2 with TRBJ1-1; weak D call: TRBD1 (5 bases). The CDR3 runs to 14 residues. Trimming removed 1 base from V and 8 bases from J, with 14 bases in between. The germline gives CDR1 SGHTA, CDR2 FQGNSA. The CDR3 sequence: CASSLDPLQGEAFF. The DNA for the CDR3 is TGTGCCAGCAGCTTAGACCCCCTCCAGGGCGAAGCTTTCTTT. The variable domain in full, with the rest retrieved from reference TRBV7-2 and TRBJ1-1, is GAGVSQSPSNKVTEKGKDVELRCDPISGHTALYWYRQSLGQGLEFLIYFQGNSAPDKSGLPSDRFSAERTGGSVSTLTIQRTQQEDSAVYLCASSLDPLQGEAFFGQGTRLTVV.